The 25 T cell receptor beta chains reported below all come from one sample, sequenced in a study of blood T cell repertoires in COVID-19. The repertoire was sequenced with immunoSEQ multiplex PCR; TCRdb's copy has only in-frame clones and lacks some. Of about 360,000 clones in the sample, around 82% were seen once. The source material was peripheral blood. All receptors derive from a man younger than 40 with active or convalescent COVID-19.

Comments on this clone: At the DNA level, this CDR3 is encoded by other sequences in the same sample as well. V usage is TRBV5-1 and J usage is TRBJ2-5; 13 bases fit TRBD2. The germline CDR1 and CDR2 sequences are SGHRS and YFSETQ. The CDR3 has 16 amino acids. V was pared by 2 bases and J by 1 base, with 2 bases of the junction left unmatched. CDR3 in DNA: TGCGCCAGCAGCTTCGGGACTAGCGGGACCCAAGAGACCCAGTACTTC. Protein product: CASSFGTSGTQETQYF.

V is TRBV7-9 and J is TRBJ2-1; a weak D match, TRBD1 (5 bases). The length of the CDR3 is 15 residues. CDR1 is SEHNR and CDR2 is FQNEAQ in the germline V gene (reference sequence). The V and J ends lost 5 bases and 4 bases respectively, with 15 bases between them. DNA of the CDR3: TGTGCCAGCAGCCCTCAGGGCGGCCTGTACAATGAGCAGTTCTTC. This sequence encodes CASSPQGGLYNEQFF.

V is TRBV27 and J is TRBJ1-1; TRBD1 is a possible D gene (6 bases). V was trimmed by 1 base and J by 0 bases, leaving 12 bases between them. Looked up from germline, CDR1 is MNHEY and CDR2 is SMNVEV (reference sequence). The CDR3 covers 16 residues. CDR3 coding DNA: TGTGCCAGCAGTTTATTGGCGGGGGCGATGAACACTGAAGCTTTCTTT. It is translated as CASSLLAGAMNTEAFF.

The chain couples TRBV7-3 to TRBJ1-1; D is ambiguous. The CDR3 runs to 10 residues. The germline V gene encodes CDR1 SGHTA and CDR2 FQGTGA. V dropped 11 bases and J dropped 8 bases, with 12 bases sitting between them. CDR3 loop: CAPGKVEAFF. CDR3 sequence (DNA): TGTGCCCCCGGGAAGGTGGAAGCTTTCTTT.

The chain combines TRBV12-3 or TRBV12-4 with TRBJ1-1; D unresolved. V dropped 4 bases and J dropped 11 bases, with 14 bases sitting between them. CDR3 length: 12 residues. The CDR3 here is CASSWASPPAFF. In DNA form, the CDR3 reads TGTGCCAGCAGTTGGGCCTCCCCTCCGGCTTTCTTT.

This sequence joins TRBV9 and TRBJ1-2; D not resolved. This CDR3 spans 15 amino acids. CDR1 is SGDLS and CDR2 is YYNGEE in the germline V gene. The V end was cut by 0 bases, the J end by 1 base, with 10 bases between. This chain's CDR3 is CASSVGGTNNYGYTF. DNA for the CDR3: TGTGCCAGCAGCGTAGGAGGCACAAATAACTATGGCTACACCTTC.

This clone appeared a single time. V and J are TRBV4-2 and TRBJ1-5; TRBD1 matches at 8 bases. V trimming: 0 bases; J trimming: 4 bases; junction bases outside the gene matches: 5. The CDR3 spans 16 residues. Germline V gene data show CDR1 as LGHNA and CDR2 as YNFKEQ. Here the CDR3 reads CASSQEQGARNQPQHF. The CDR3 DNA is TGTGCCAGCAGCCAAGAGCAGGGGGCTAGAAATCAGCCCCAGCATTTT.

This clone occurred once. The V gene is TRBV28, the J gene TRBJ1-5; 10 nucleotides line up with TRBD1. Germline V gene sequence: CDR1 MDHEN, CDR2 SYDVKM. CDR3 size: 18 residues. V was clipped by 4 bases and J by 6 bases; unmatched bases: 15. CDR3: CASSYGRQGASLAQPQHF. CDR3 DNA sequence: TGTGCCAGCAGTTATGGAAGACAGGGGGCCTCTCTTGCTCAGCCCCAGCATTTT. Full variable domain (remainder filled in from reference TRBV28 and TRBJ1-5): DVKVTQSSRYLVKRTGEKVFLECVQDMDHENMFWYRQDPGLGLRLIYFSYDVKMKEKGDIPEGYSVSREKKERFSLILESASTNQTSMYLCASSYGRQGASLAQPQHFGDGTRLSIL.

A few counts support this clone. The J gene is TRBJ2-4, the V gene TRBV3-1 (or the pseudogene TRBV3-2); 11 bases are shared with TRBD2. Per germline, CDR1 LGHDT and CDR2 YNNKEL (reference sequence). The junction had 5 bases not matched to a gene; V was cut back by 1 base and J by 12 bases. The CDR3 runs to 14 residues. The CDR3 protein is CASSQVTSGGSQYF. In DNA form, the CDR3 reads TGTGCCAGCAGCCAAGTTACTAGCGGGGGCTCTCAGTACTTC.

The chain couples TRBV19 to TRBJ1-4; D call uncertain. The CDR3 covers 14 residues. Germline CDR1 reads LNHDA; CDR2 reads SQIVND (reference sequence). V was cut by 1 base and J by 0 bases, with 3 bases left in between. CDR3 sequence (DNA): TGTGCCAGTAGTATAGCAGCAACTAATGAAAAACTGTTTTTT. Translating it yields CASSIAATNEKLFF.

This chain links TRBV3-1 (or the pseudogene TRBV3-2) with TRBJ2-3; D is possibly TRBD2 (5 bases). The CDR3 is 14 residues long. V was pared by 0 bases and J by 3 bases, with 7 bases between. Germline V gene data show CDR1 as LGHDT and CDR2 as YNNKEL (reference sequence). CDR3: CASSQEGVTDTQYF. The CDR3 DNA sequence: TGTGCCAGCAGCCAAGAGGGAGTTACAGATACGCAGTATTTT.

This clone was detected once. The J gene is TRBJ1-4, the V gene TRBV28; possible D gene TRBD1, 5 bases. CDR3 length: 13 residues. Trimming removed 4 bases at V and 8 bases at J, with 11 bases between. Germline CDR1 MDHEN, CDR2 SYDVKM. The CDR3 DNA is TGTGCCAGCAGTTCCCCAGACAGAGAAAAACTGTTTTTT. This sequence encodes CASSSPDREKLFF.

The chain combines TRBV3-1 (or the pseudogene TRBV3-2) with TRBJ2-7; D is unclear. CDR3 length equals 13 residues. Trimming pared 4 bases from V and 2 bases from J, leaving 9 bases between. The germline V gene has CDR1 LGHDT and CDR2 YNNKEL (reference sequence). This chain's CDR3 is CASSPSFTYEQYF. Here the CDR3 DNA reads TGTGCCAGCAGCCCGTCTTTTACCTACGAGCAGTACTTC.

The gene calls are TRBV5-4 and TRBJ2-1; D perhaps matches TRBD1 (6 bases). With 2 bases removed from V and 4 bases from J, the gap between germline ends came to 10 bases. The CDR3 loop spans 14 amino acids. Germline lookup yields CDR1 SGHNT and CDR2 YYREEE (reference sequence). For the CDR3, the DNA is TGTGCCAGCAGCTTAGGACAGAGTTACAATGAGCAGTTCTTC. Protein: CASSLGQSYNEQFF.

The J gene is TRBJ1-6, the V gene TRBV3-1 (or the pseudogene TRBV3-2); D is unclear. With 5 bases removed from V and 10 bases from J, the gap between germline ends came to 15 bases. CDR1 and CDR2 from the germline V gene are LGHDT and YNNKEL (reference sequence). The CDR3 runs 14 residues. CDR3 residues: CASSVPSKESPLHF. CDR3 coding DNA: TGTGCCAGCAGCGTACCATCCAAGGAGTCACCCCTCCACTTT.

This clone was seen a few times. The chain employs TRBV28 and TRBJ1-3; 12 bases are shared with TRBD1. CDR3 length: 19 residues. Germline lookup yields CDR1 MDHEN and CDR2 SYDVKM. Trimming at V came to 3 bases and at J to 0 bases, leaving 9 bases not matched to a gene. Here the CDR3 reads CASSFPGQGALASGNTIYF. CDR3 in DNA: TGTGCCAGCAGTTTCCCGGGACAGGGGGCTCTGGCCTCTGGAAACACCATATATTTT.

The chain combines TRBV5-4 with TRBJ2-2; D is possibly TRBD2 (7 bases). This CDR3 has 15 residues. Trimming removed 5 bases from V and 3 bases from J, with 14 bases in between. The germline V gene has CDR1 SGHNT and CDR2 YYREEE (reference sequence). CDR3 sequence (DNA): TGTGCCAGCAGTGAGGGGGGGCTCGACACCGGGGAGCTGTTTTTT. This gives the protein CASSEGGLDTGELFF. The full variable domain, rest sourced from reference TRBV5-4 and TRBJ2-2, is ETGVTQSPTHLIKTRGQQVTLRCSSQSGHNTVSWYQQALGQGPQFIFQYYREEENGRGNFPPRFSGLQFPNYSSELNVNALELDDSALYLCASSEGGLDTGELFFGEGSRLTVL.

Here the CDR3 DNA reads TGTGCCGGAGGTTCGAGGTTGGGAAGCAATCAGCCCCAGCATTTT. This encodes CAGGSRLGSNQPQHF. This chain uses TRBV28 with TRBJ1-5; unclear D gene. CDR1 MDHEN and CDR2 SYDVKM come from the germline V gene. The CDR3 loop spans 15 amino acids. The germline V and J ends were trimmed by 11 bases and 1 base, with 18 bases remaining between them. Looking up the rest from reference TRBV28 and TRBJ1-5 gives the full variable domain: DVKVTQSSRYLVKRTGEKVFLECVQDMDHENMFWYRQDPGLGLRLIYFSYDVKMKEKGDIPEGYSVSREKKERFSLILESASTNQTSMYLCAGGSRLGSNQPQHFGDGTRLSIL.

This chain uses TRBV7-9 with TRBJ1-6; D unresolved. V lost 5 bases and J 11 bases, leaving 16 bases between the germline ends. CDR1 is SEHNR, CDR2 FQNEAQ, per germline (reference sequence). This CDR3 region has 14 residues. In DNA, the CDR3 is TGTGCCAGCAGCCCCCGCAACGGTGATGCACCCCTCCACTTT. Translated, it gives CASSPRNGDAPLHF. The entire variable domain, with the rest obtained from reference TRBV7-9 and TRBJ1-6, is as follows: DTGVSQNPRHKITKRGQNVTFRCDPISEHNRLYWYRQTLGQGPEFLTYFQNEAQLEKSRLLSDRFSAERPKGSFSTLEIQRTEQGDSAMYLCASSPRNGDAPLHFGNGTRLTVT.

This chain uses TRBV29-1 with TRBJ1-2; 9 bases agree with TRBD1. The CDR3 totals 15 residues. The germline gives CDR1 SQVTM, CDR2 ANQGSEA. Trimming took 3 bases from V and 0 from J; bases not matched to a gene: 5. CDR3 protein: CSVDRQGEANYGYTF. As DNA, the CDR3 is TGCAGCGTTGATAGACAGGGGGAGGCTAACTATGGCTACACCTTC.

The gene calls are TRBV5-6 and TRBJ2-5; 9 positions match TRBD2. Germline V gene data show CDR1 as SGHDT and CDR2 as YYEEEE. This CDR3 has 15 residues. V lost 1 base, J lost 2 bases, and 3 bases stayed unmatched. In nucleotides, the CDR3 is TGTGCCAGCAGCTTGTGGCTAGCGGGGCAAGAGACCCAGTACTTC. It codes for CASSLWLAGQETQYF.

The chain couples TRBV3-1 (or the pseudogene TRBV3-2) to TRBJ2-2; 8 bases agree with TRBD1. The germline V gene encodes CDR1 LGHDT and CDR2 YNNKEL (reference sequence). Trimming removed 7 bases from V and 3 bases from J; junction bases left unmatched: 4. The CDR3 is made up of 14 amino acids. DNA of the CDR3: TGTGCCAGCATTGACAGGGGCCACACCGGGGAGCTGTTTTTT. As protein: CASIDRGHTGELFF.

A few counts support this clone. This sequence joins TRBV7-2 and TRBJ2-7; 8 bases fit TRBD2. The ends lost 1 base at V and 4 bases at J; junction bases unmatched: 6. Germline V gives CDR1 SGHTA, CDR2 FQGNSA. The CDR3 consists of 15 residues. Written as DNA, the CDR3 is TGTGCCAGCAGCTTAGGGATCGGGAGGGCATACGAGCAGTACTTC. Its translation: CASSLGIGRAYEQYF.

The chain couples TRBV6-5 to TRBJ1-4; 7 bases match TRBD1. There are 13 residues in the CDR3. The germline CDR1 and CDR2 sequences are MNHEY and SVGAGI. The junction had 5 bases not matched to a gene; V was cut back by 5 bases and J by 8 bases. DNA of the CDR3: TGTGCCAGCAGTAACAGGGGAGAAGAAAAACTGTTTTTT. As protein: CASSNRGEEKLFF.

The V and J genes are TRBV19 and TRBJ2-4; TRBD2 agrees at 8 bases. The CDR3 spans 14 residues. Germline V gene data show CDR1 as LNHDA and CDR2 as SQIVND (reference sequence). The trim removed 3 bases at V and 8 bases at J, leaving 6 bases unmatched. The CDR3 loop is CASSISSGRDIQYF. The CDR3 DNA follows: TGTGCCAGTAGTATTTCCAGCGGGAGAGACATTCAGTACTTC.